This entry describes one TCR beta chain. The germline CDR1 and CDR2 sequences are SGHNT and YYREEE (reference sequence). V was pared by 4 bases and J by 4 bases, with 7 bases of the junction left unmatched. This CDR3 contains 15 residues. This sample was taken from a study of blood T cell repertoires in COVID-19. Study overall: There were acute and convalescent COVID-19 samples, and they came from the United States, Italy and Spain. The cDNA or gDNA used as material had been derived from T cells, B-cell-depleted T cells, or PBMCs.

TCRdb keeps only in-frame clones here, not all; method: immunoSEQ multiplex PCR. The table records 85,000 to 95,000 clones, over 60% of them present only once. The chain employs TRBV5-4 and TRBJ2-2; 7 bases agree with TRBD1. This TCR was sampled from a man in his 70s with acute or convalescent COVID-19. Sample: peripheral blood. CDR3 bases: TGTGCCAGCAGCGCGGACAGGTCACTCACCGGGGAGCTGTTTTTT. It is translated as CASSADRSLTGELFF. Filled out from reference TRBV5-4 and TRBJ2-2, the complete variable domain reads ETGVTQSPTHLIKTRGQQVTLRCSSQSGHNTVSWYQQALGQGPQFIFQYYREEENGRGNFPPRFSGLQFPNYSSELNVNALELDDSALYLCASSADRSLTGELFFGEGSRLTVL.